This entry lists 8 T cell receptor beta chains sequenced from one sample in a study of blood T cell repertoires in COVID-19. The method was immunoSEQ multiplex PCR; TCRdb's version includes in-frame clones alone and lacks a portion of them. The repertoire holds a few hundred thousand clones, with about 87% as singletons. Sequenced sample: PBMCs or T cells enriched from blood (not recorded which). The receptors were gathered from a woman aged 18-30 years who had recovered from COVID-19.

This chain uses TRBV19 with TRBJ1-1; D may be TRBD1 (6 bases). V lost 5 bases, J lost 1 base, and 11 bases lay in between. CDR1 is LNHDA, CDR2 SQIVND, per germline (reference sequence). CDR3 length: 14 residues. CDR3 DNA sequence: TGTGCCAGTAGTTGGGTCAGGGGGAACACTGAAGCTTTCTTT. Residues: CASSWVRGNTEAFF.

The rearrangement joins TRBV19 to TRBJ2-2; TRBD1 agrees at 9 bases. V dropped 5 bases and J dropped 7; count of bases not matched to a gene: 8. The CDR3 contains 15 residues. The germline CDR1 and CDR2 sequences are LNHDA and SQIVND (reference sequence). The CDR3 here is CASSPGQGLVGELFF. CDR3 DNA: TGTGCCAGTAGTCCGGGACAGGGTTTGGTCGGGGAGCTGTTTTTT.

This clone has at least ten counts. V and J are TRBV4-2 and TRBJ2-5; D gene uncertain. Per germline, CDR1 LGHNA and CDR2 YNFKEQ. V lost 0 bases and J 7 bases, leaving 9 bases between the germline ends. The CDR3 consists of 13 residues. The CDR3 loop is CASSQDRQVTQYF. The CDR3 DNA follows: TGTGCCAGCAGCCAAGATCGGCAGGTGACCCAGTACTTC.

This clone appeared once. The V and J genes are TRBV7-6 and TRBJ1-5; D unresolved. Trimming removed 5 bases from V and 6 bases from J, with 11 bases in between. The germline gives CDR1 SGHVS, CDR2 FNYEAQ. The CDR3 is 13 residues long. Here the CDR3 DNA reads TGTGCCAGCAGCGCCGTAGAGGGTCAGCCCCAGCATTTT. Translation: CASSAVEGQPQHF.

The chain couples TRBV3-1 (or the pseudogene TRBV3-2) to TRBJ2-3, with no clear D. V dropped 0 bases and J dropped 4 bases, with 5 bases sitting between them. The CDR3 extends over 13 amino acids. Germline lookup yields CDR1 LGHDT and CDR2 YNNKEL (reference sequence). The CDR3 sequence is CASSQDRADTQYF. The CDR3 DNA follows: TGTGCCAGCAGCCAAGATCGTGCAGATACGCAGTATTTT.

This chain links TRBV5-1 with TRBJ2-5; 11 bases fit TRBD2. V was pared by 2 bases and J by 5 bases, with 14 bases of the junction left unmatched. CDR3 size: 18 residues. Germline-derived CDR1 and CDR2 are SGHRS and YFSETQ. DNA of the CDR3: TGCGCCAGCAGCTTCATGACTAGCGGGGCGGCCGATATGGAGACCCAGTACTTC. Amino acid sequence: CASSFMTSGAADMETQYF. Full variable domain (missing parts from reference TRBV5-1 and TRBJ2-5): KAGVTQTPRYLIKTRGQQVTLSCSPISGHRSVSWYQQTPGQGLQFLFEYFSETQRNKGNFPGRFSGRQFSNSRSEMNVSTLELGDSALYLCASSFMTSGAADMETQYFGPGTRLLVL.

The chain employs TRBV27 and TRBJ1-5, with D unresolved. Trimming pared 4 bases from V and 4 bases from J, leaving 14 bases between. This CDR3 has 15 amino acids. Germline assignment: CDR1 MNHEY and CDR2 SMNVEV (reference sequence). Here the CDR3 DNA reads TGTGCCAGCAGTTCCCTCCGCGCGGGGAATCAGCCCCAGCATTTT. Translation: CASSSLRAGNQPQHF.

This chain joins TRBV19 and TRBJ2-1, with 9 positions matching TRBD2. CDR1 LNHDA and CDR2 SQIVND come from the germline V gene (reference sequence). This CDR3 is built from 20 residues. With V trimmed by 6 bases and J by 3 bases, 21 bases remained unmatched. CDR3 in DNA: TGTGCCAGTAGAAACCCTCGTTTGGGCGGGAGGGCCCTCAACTACAATGAGCAGTTCTTC. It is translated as CASRNPRLGGRALNYNEQFF.